This T cell receptor beta chain was obtained from a study of T cell responses to AZD1222 COVID-19 vaccine. The study's findings and limits: At study baseline, merely more than 5 AZD1222 recipients were seropositive. Unmutated regions of variants are reportedly targeted by nearly half of spike-specific TCRs. Without day 14 samples, only post-peak T cell repertoires were studied. The study found vaccine-associated CD4 TCRs spanning spike, dominant at 160-218 and 743-854.

Notes on this clone: Its antigen is as yet unknown.

The germline CDR1 and CDR2 sequences are SGHTA and FQGNSA. The CDR3 length is 15 residues. V lost 1 base to trimming and J lost 6 bases, with 13 bases between them. The method was immunoSEQ multiplex PCR; TCRdb's version includes in-frame clones alone and lacks a portion of them. The sample holds about 140,000 clones, 65% to 90% seen once. The receptor's source is an adult who received the MenACWY meningococcal vaccine as a control. The starting material was peripheral blood, obtained 28 days after the second dose of the MenACWY control vaccine. The chain joins TRBV7-2 to TRBJ1-5; D may be TRBD1 (5 bases). The CDR3: CASSLDGRAGQPQHF. CDR3 sequence (DNA): TGTGCCAGCAGCTTAGATGGCAGGGCCGGTCAGCCCCAGCATTTT. Full variable domain (missing parts from reference TRBV7-2 and TRBJ1-5): GAGVSQSPSNKVTEKGKDVELRCDPISGHTALYWYRQSLGQGLEFLIYFQGNSAPDKSGLPSDRFSAERTGGSVSTLTIQRTQQEDSAVYLCASSLDGRAGQPQHFGDGTRLSIL.